These T cell receptor beta chains were read from a single sample in a study of tumor and adjacent non-tumor tissue in lung cancer. TCRdb re-analysed the multiplex PCR reads in MiXCR, keeping a single row per CDR3 protein. The repertoire has about 80,000 distinct CDR3 sequences, roughly 75% of them found once; the top ten carry over 10%. Material: lung tumor tissue. These receptors all stem from a woman in her seventies with non-small cell lung cancer. Both conserved end residues are part of each CDR3. Each record gives: D gene, V gene, clone size, J gene, CDR3 DNA, CDR3 protein. A D gene is named only where the DNA matches it firmly. Part of the rows lack a size; the others show once, few, many or a class for expanded clones.

TRBD2	TRBV4-1	-	TRBJ2-2	TGCGCCAGCAGCAAAGAGGGACTAGTGGGAGTCGGCGGGGAACTGTTTTTT	CASSKEGLVGVGGELFF
-	TRBV28	-	TRBJ2-7	TGTGCCAGCAGTAAACAGGGGAGGGCCTCCTACGAGCAGTATTTC	CASSKQGRASYEQYF
-	TRBV4-1	medium-sized	TRBJ1-2	TGCGCCAGCAGCCCAAGGGCGTTGGGTACCCCTAACTATGGCTACACCTTC	CASSPRALGTPNYGYTF
-	TRBV6-5	few	TRBJ2-7	TGTGCCAGCAGTTATTGGGGGACCTCTGGCAACGAGCAGTACTTC	CASSYWGTSGNEQYF
-	TRBV29-1	-	TRBJ2-5	TGCAGTGGGGTAACTCCTGACGAGACCCAGTACTTC	CSGVTPDETQYF
-	TRBV5-6	-	TRBJ2-1	TGTGCCAGCAGCAAGGACGGTTCTTTGGATGAGCAGTTATTC	CASSKDGSLDEQLF
-	TRBV4-1	-	TRBJ2-1	TGCGCCAGCAGCCAAACGTTAAGGGACTACAATGAGCAGTTCTTC	CASSQTLRDYNEQFF
TRBD1	TRBV29-1	-	TRBJ1-1	TGCAGCTTCTCGGGACAGGTTGATAACACTGAAGCTTTCTTT	CSFSGQVDNTEAFF
TRBD2	TRBV7-8	-	TRBJ2-2	TGTGCCAGCAGCTTAGCTGTTAGCGGGCAGACCGGGGAGCTATTTTTT	CASSLAVSGQTGELFF
TRBD1	TRBV4-2	-	TRBJ1-1	TGTGCAAGCAGCCCGGACAGGGCGAACACTGAAGCTTACTTT	CASSPDRANTEAYF
-	TRBV20-1	once	TRBJ2-5	TGCAGTGCTAGCAGGGAAGAGACCCAGTACTTT	CSASREETQYF
-	TRBV6-6	once	TRBJ2-2	TGTGCCAGAAGTAGACAGGGAGGTGGGGCCGGGGAGCTGTTTTTT	CARSRQGGGAGELFF
TRBD1	TRBV20-1	once	TRBJ2-2	TGCACTGCTAGGGTGGGACAGGGTGTCACCGGGGAGCTGTTTTTT	CTARVGQGVTGELFF
-	TRBV12-3/TRBV12-4	once	TRBJ2-1	TGTGCCGGCAGTGGGCTAGTGGGCACTTCCTACAATGAGCAGTTCTTC	CAGSGLVGTSYNEQFF
-	TRBV29-1	-	TRBJ2-1	TGCAGCTTTGATGGGGAATTCAATGAACAGTTCTTC	CSFDGEFNEQFF